This T cell receptor beta chain was sequenced in a study of CD8+ T cells in alopecia areata. About the study: Each day, treated patients took oral tofacitinib twice, at 5 to 10 mg per dose. Findings of the study overall: Persistence in scalp and blood during tofacitinib was observed for many expanded lesional clones. Under tofacitinib, fewer expanded CD8+ clones appeared among the top 100 scalp clones. Patients shared TCRs less clearly than mice did, possibly owing to HLA.

Treatment of the sample: oral pan-JAK inhibitor, 5-10 mg twice daily. Comment on this clone: Antigen unknown.

Reverse transcription of extracted RNA yielded cDNA, which provided the sequencing template. Clones were read by immunoSEQ multiplex PCR, and TCRdb kept only the in-frame ones, dropping some. The sample contains about 290,000 clones, 55% to 75% of which appear only once. Germline V gene data show CDR1 as SGHDT and CDR2 as YYEEEE. The CDR3 contains 14 residues. The V gene lost 2 bases and the J gene lost 2 bases, with 10 bases spanning the gap. J is TRBJ1-1 and V is TRBV5-6; D is ambiguous. The material was CD4+ T cells sorted from blood, obtained at week 24, from a patient treated with tofacitinib. The TCR comes from a human donor with alopecia areata. In DNA, the CDR3 is TGTGCCAGCAGCTTCCCGACCCGAAACACTGAAGCTTTCTTT. Translated, it gives CASSFPTRNTEAFF.